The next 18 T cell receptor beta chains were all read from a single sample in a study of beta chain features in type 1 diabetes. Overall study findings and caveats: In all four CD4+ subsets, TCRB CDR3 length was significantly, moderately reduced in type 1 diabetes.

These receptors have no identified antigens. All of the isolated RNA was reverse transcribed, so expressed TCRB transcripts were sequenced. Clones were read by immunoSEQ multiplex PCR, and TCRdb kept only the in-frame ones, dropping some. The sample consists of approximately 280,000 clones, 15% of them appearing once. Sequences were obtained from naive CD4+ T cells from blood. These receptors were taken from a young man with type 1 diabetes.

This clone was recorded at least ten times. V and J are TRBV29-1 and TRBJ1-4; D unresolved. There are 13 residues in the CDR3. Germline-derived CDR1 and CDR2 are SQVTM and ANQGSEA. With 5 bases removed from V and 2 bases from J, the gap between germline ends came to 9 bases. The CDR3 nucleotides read TGCAGCGTTAGTCGGAGTACTAATGAAAAACTGTTTTTT. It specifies CSVSRSTNEKLFF.

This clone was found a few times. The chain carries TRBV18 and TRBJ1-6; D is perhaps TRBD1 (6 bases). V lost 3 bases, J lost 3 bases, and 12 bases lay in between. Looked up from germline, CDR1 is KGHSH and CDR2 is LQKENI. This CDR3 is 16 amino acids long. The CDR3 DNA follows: TGTGCCAGCTCACCGACACAGGGCAGCTATAATTCACCCCTCCACTTT. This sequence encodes CASSPTQGSYNSPLHF. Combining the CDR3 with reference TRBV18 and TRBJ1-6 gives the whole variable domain NAGVMQNPRHLVRRRGQEARLRCSPMKGHSHVYWYRQLPEEGLKFMVYLQKENIIDESGMPKERFSAEFPKEGPSILRIQQVVRGDSAAYFCASSPTQGSYNSPLHFGNGTRLTVT.

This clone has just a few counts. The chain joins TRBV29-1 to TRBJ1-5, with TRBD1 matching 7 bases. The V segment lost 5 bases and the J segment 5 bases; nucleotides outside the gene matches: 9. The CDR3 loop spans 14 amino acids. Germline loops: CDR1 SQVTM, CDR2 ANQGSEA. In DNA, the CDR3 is TGCAGCGTTCGGACAGGAGCTCCCTATCAGCCCCAGCATTTT. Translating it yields CSVRTGAPYQPQHF.

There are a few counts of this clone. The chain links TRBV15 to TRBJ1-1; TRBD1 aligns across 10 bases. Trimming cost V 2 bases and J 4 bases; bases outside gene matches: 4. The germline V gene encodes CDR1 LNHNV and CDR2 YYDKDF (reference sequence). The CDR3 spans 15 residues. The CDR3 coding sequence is TGTGCCACCAGCAGACGGACAGGGGGGAGCACTGAAGCTTTCTTT. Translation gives CATSRRTGGSTEAFF.

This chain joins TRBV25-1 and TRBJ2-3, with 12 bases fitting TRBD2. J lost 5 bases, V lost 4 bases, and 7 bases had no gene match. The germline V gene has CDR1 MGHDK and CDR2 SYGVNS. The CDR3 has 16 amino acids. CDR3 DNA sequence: TGTGCCAGCAGTGGACGACTAGCGGGAGCCGGAGATACGCAGTATTTT. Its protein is CASSGRLAGAGDTQYF.

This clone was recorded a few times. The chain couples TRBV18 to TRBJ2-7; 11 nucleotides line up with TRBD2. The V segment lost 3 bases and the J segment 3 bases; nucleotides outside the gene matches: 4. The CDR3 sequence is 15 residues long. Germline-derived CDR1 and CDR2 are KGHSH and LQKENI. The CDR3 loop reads CASSPGLAAIYEQYF. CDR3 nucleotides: TGTGCCAGCTCACCGGGACTAGCGGCCATCTACGAGCAGTACTTC.

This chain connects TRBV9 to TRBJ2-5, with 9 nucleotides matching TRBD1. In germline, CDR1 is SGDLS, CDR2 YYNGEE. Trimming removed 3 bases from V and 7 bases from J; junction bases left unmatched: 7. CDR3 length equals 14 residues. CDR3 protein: CASSERQGEGTQYF. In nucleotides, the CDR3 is TGTGCCAGCAGCGAGAGACAGGGGGAGGGGACCCAGTACTTC.

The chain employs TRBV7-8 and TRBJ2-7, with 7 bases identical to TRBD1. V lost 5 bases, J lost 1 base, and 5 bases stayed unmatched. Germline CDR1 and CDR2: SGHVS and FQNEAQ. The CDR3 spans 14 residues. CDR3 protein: CASSPDRVSYEQYF. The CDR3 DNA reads TGTGCCAGCAGCCCAGACAGGGTTTCCTACGAGCAGTACTTC. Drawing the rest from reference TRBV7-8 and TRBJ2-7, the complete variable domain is GAGVSQSPRYKVAKRGQDVALRCDPISGHVSLFWYQQALGQGPEFLTYFQNEAQLDKSGLPSDRFFAERPEGSVSTLKIQRTQQEDSAVYLCASSPDRVSYEQYFGPGTRLTVT.

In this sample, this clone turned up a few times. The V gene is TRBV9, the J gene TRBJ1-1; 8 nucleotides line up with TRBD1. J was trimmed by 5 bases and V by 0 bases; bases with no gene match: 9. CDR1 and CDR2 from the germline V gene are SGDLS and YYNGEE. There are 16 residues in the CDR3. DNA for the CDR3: TGTGCCAGCAGCGTAGCAGGGGGCGTAACGTGGACTGAAGCTTTCTTT. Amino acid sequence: CASSVAGGVTWTEAFF.

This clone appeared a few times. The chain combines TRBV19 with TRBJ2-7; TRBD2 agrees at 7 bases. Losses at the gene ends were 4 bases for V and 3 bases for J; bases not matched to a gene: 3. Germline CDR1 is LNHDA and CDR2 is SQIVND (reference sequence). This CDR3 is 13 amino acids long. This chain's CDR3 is CASSTGLYYEQYF. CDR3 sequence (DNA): TGTGCCAGTAGTACGGGACTATACTACGAGCAGTACTTC.

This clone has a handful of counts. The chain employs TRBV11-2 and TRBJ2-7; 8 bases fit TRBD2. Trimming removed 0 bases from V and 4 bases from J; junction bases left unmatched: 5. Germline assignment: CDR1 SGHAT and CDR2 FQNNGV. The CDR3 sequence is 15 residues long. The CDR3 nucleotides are TGTGCCAGCAGCTTAGACCGGAGCGGGGGATACGAGCAGTACTTC. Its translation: CASSLDRSGGYEQYF.

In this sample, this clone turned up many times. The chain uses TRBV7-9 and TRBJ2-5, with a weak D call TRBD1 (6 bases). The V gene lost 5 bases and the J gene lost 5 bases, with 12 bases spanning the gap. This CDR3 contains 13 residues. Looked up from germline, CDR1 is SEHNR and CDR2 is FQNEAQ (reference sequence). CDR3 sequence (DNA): TGTGCCAGCAGCCCGCAGGGGTCGGAGACCCAGTACTTC. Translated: CASSPQGSETQYF. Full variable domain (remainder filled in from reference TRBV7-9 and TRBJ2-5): DTGVSQNPRHKITKRGQNVTFRCDPISEHNRLYWYRQTLGQGPEFLTYFQNEAQLEKSRLLSDRFSAERPKGSFSTLEIQRTEQGDSAMYLCASSPQGSETQYFGPGTRLLVL.

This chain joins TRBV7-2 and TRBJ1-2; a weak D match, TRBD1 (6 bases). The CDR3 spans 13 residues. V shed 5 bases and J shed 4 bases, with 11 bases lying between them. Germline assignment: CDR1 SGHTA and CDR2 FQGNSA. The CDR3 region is CASSRTELYGYTF. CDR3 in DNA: TGTGCCAGCAGCCGGACAGAGCTCTATGGCTACACCTTC.

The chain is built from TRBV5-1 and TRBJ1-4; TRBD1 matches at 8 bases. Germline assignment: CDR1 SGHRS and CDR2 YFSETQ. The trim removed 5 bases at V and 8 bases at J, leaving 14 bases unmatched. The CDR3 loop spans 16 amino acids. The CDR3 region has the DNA TGCGCCAGCAGTTACGGACAGGGCCGGGGGTACGAAAAACTGTTTTTT. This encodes CASSYGQGRGYEKLFF.

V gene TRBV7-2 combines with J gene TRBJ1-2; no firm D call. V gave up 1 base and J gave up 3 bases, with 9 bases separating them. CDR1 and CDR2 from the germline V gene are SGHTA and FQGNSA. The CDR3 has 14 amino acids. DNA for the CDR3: TGTGCCAGCAGCTTAGGGGCAGCTCACTATGGCTACACCTTC. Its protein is CASSLGAAHYGYTF.

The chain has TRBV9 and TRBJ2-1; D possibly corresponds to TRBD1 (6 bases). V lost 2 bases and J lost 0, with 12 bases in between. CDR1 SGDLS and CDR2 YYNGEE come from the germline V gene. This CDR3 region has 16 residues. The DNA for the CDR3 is TGTGCCAGCAGCGTGGGGGACACCCTCTCCTACAATGAGCAGTTCTTC. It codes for CASSVGDTLSYNEQFF.

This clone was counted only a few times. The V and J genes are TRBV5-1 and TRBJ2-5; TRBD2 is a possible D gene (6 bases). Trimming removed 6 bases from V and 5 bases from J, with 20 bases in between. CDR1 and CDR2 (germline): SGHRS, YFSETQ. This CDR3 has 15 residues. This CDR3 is CASTRNPAGLETQYF. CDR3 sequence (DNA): TGCGCCAGCACCCGCAACCCAGCGGGCTTGGAGACCCAGTACTTC.

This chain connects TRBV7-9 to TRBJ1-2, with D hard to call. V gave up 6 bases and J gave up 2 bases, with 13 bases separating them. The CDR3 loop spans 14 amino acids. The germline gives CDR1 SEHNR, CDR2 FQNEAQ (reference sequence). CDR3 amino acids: CASRVFRENYGYTF. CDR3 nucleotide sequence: TGTGCCAGCAGGGTTTTTCGGGAGAACTATGGCTACACCTTC.